The 27 T cell receptor beta chains reported below all come from one sample, sequenced in a study of T-cell memory formation after mild COVID-19. TCRdb used MiXCR to reprocess the 5' RACE reads, holding one entry per CDR3 protein. Of about 310,000 distinct CDR3 sequences in the sample, approximately 15% were seen once. The sequenced sample was PBMCs or a T cell subset sorted from them (not recorded which). These receptors were collected from a man aged 18 to 35 who had mild COVID-19 (a few samples of this study predate the infection). Cell type and time point are not known.

This clonotype was detected only a few times. The V call is TRBV7-7, the J call TRBJ2-2; 9 bases are shared with TRBD1. V shed 7 bases and J 1 base; nucleotides not matched to a gene: 7. The CDR3 extends over 16 amino acids. The germline V gene has CDR1 SSHAT and CDR2 FNYEAQ (reference sequence). The DNA for the CDR3 is TGTGCCAGCACCGCGAGGGGACAGGGGAACACCGGGGAGCTGTTTTTT. This sequence encodes CASTARGQGNTGELFF.

The table lists this clonotype with a few counts. The chain uses TRBV10-3 and TRBJ2-7; no clear D. There are 16 residues in the CDR3. Trimming shortened V by 3 bases and J by 0 bases, and 15 bases separated the two germline ends. Germline-derived CDR1 and CDR2 are ENHRY and SYGVKD. The CDR3 spells CAISDIARPSSYEQYF. The CDR3, as DNA: TGTGCCATCAGTGATATCGCCAGGCCAAGCTCCTACGAGCAGTACTTC.

This clonotype was observed at least ten times. V is TRBV12-3 or TRBV12-4 and J is TRBJ1-6; D gene unclear. CDR3 length: 16 residues. Trimming removed 2 bases at V and 7 bases at J, with 15 bases between. This CDR3 reads CASSLLLDQTNSPLHF. DNA of the CDR3: TGTGCCAGCAGTTTACTTCTCGACCAAACCAATTCACCCCTCCACTTT.

This clonotype was seen a handful of times. The V and J genes are TRBV7-9 and TRBJ2-7; D uncertain. This CDR3 contains 14 residues. Trimming left V 5 bases short and J 3 bases short, with 14 bases between. The germline CDR1 and CDR2 sequences are SEHNR and FQNEAQ (reference sequence). The CDR3 coding sequence is TGTGCCAGCAGCCCGCCTGGACGGATCTACGAGCAGTACGTC. Residues: CASSPPGRIYEQYV.

The CDR3 loop reads CASKPENTGELFF. For the CDR3, the DNA is TGTGCCAGCAAACCAGAAAACACCGGGGAGCTGTTTTTT. The rearrangement joins TRBV6-1 to TRBJ2-2; D remains ambiguous. CDR3 length: 13 amino acids. V lost 7 bases and J lost 2, with 8 bases in between. The germline V gene has CDR1 MNHNS and CDR2 SASEGT.

This chain joins TRBV24-1 and TRBJ2-1; a weak D match, TRBD2 (6 bases). V was shortened by 9 bases and J by 5 bases, with 10 bases between the two germline ends. From germline, CDR1 is KGHDR and CDR2 SFDVKD. The CDR3 is 12 residues long. The CDR3 coding sequence is TGTGCCACCGGAGGGGAGGACAATGAGCAGTTCTTC. Its translation is CATGGEDNEQFF.

The table lists this clonotype with many counts. The chain couples TRBV11-2 to TRBJ2-4, with D hard to call. The length of the CDR3 is 12 residues. V gave up 1 base and J gave up 8 bases, with 6 bases separating them. Germline V lookup: CDR1 SGHAT, CDR2 FQNNGV. CDR3 bases: TGTGCCAGCAGCTTAGTCTTGGACATTCAGTACTTC. Amino acids: CASSLVLDIQYF.

The J gene is TRBJ1-4, the V gene TRBV12-3 or TRBV12-4; a weak D match, TRBD1 (5 bases). Trimming cost V 3 bases and J 10 bases, with 9 bases left between them. CDR3 size: 12 residues. The CDR3: CASSLGQGKLFF. CDR3 bases: TGTGCCAGCAGTTTGGGCCAGGGAAAACTGTTTTTT.

This clonotype showed up just a few times. The chain is built from TRBV7-9 and TRBJ2-3, with D perhaps matching TRBD2 (6 bases). V was pared by 4 bases and J by 2 bases, with 13 bases between. This CDR3 region has 15 residues. CDR1 SEHNR and CDR2 FQNEAQ come from the germline V gene (reference sequence). CDR3 region: CASSSYRDSTDTQYF. CDR3 in DNA: TGTGCCAGCAGCTCATACCGGGACTCCACAGATACGCAGTATTTT.

This chain uses TRBV7-2 with TRBJ2-6, with TRBD2 matching over 9 bases. The CDR3 is 19 residues long. Germline loops: CDR1 SGHTA, CDR2 FQGNSA. V lost 5 bases and J lost 2; bases outside the gene matches: 13. This chain's CDR3 is CASSTSRAGGAPGANVLTF. The CDR3 DNA reads as TGTGCCAGCAGCACCAGTAGAGCGGGGGGCGCGCCTGGGGCCAACGTCCTGACTTTC.

The chain uses TRBV4-3 and TRBJ2-5, with 12 nucleotides matching TRBD2. The CDR3 consists of 17 residues. Germline V gene lookup returns CDR1 LGHNA and CDR2 YSLEER. V dropped 0 bases and J dropped 4; count of bases not matched to a gene: 6. This chain's CDR3 is CASSQEPGTSGLETQYF. CDR3 nucleotides: TGCGCCAGCAGCCAAGAGCCGGGGACTAGCGGGTTAGAGACCCAGTACTTC.

The V and J genes are TRBV7-9 and TRBJ2-5; D is tentatively TRBD1 or TRBD2 (5 bases each). Germline loops: CDR1 SEHNR, CDR2 FQNEAQ (reference sequence). The CDR3 totals 15 residues. The germline V and J ends were trimmed by 4 bases and 4 bases, with 16 bases remaining between them. The chain's CDR3 is CASSYGGTVGETQYF. The CDR3, as DNA: TGTGCCAGCAGCTATGGGGGAACAGTTGGAGAGACCCAGTACTTC. Full variable domain (outside the CDR3, taken from reference TRBV7-9 and TRBJ2-5): DTGVSQNPRHKITKRGQNVTFRCDPISEHNRLYWYRQTLGQGPEFLTYFQNEAQLEKSRLLSDRFSAERPKGSFSTLEIQRTEQGDSAMYLCASSYGGTVGETQYFGPGTRLLVL.

This clonotype came up a few times. V gene TRBV6-6 combines with J gene TRBJ2-5; D remains ambiguous. The germline V gene encodes CDR1 MNHNY and CDR2 SVGAGI (reference sequence). V gave up 7 bases and J gave up 4 bases, with 10 bases separating them. This CDR3 comprises 12 residues. The CDR3 is CASMEGGETQYF. As DNA, the CDR3 is TGTGCCAGCATGGAAGGCGGAGAGACCCAGTACTTC.

The chain joins TRBV2 to TRBJ2-2; D is uncertain. CDR3 size: 14 residues. Trimming removed 1 base from V and 6 bases from J, with 9 bases in between. The germline V gene has CDR1 SNHLY and CDR2 FYNNEI. The CDR3 coding sequence is TGTGCCAGCAGTGAAGATGGCGCTGCCGGGGAGCTGTTTTTT. Translating it yields CASSEDGAAGELFF.

The chain has TRBV9 and TRBJ2-3; weak D call: TRBD1 (6 bases). CDR1 is SGDLS and CDR2 is YYNGEE in the germline V gene. This CDR3 comprises 15 residues. The V end lost 3 bases, the J end lost 1 base, and 12 bases lay between the germline ends. In DNA, the CDR3 is TGTGCCAGCAGCGCCCCCAGGGGCGGCACAGATACGCAGTATTTT. Protein product: CASSAPRGGTDTQYF.

This clonotype occurred many times. The chain uses TRBV4-1 and TRBJ2-5, with 10 bases identical to TRBD2. V was clipped by 1 base and J by 2 bases; unmatched bases: 13. Germline V gene lookup returns CDR1 MGHRA and CDR2 YSYEKL. The CDR3 totals 19 residues. As DNA, the CDR3 is TGCGCCAGCAGCCAAGCTACAGTCGCTAGCGGGGGAATACAAGAGACCCAGTACTTC. This translates into CASSQATVASGGIQETQYF.

This clonotype was detected ten times or more. V gene TRBV7-9 combines with J gene TRBJ2-3; maybe TRBD2 (6 bases). This CDR3 region has 14 residues. V shed 4 bases and J shed 7 bases, with 15 bases lying between them. CDR1 is SEHNR and CDR2 is FQNEAQ in the germline V gene (reference sequence). The CDR3 here is CASSYQAGPNTQYF. The CDR3 DNA reads TGTGCCAGCAGCTACCAGGCGGGGCCGAATACGCAGTATTTT.

This clonotype was detected a few times. The rearrangement joins TRBV5-4 to TRBJ1-5; D call uncertain. Germline lookup yields CDR1 SGHNT and CDR2 YYREEE (reference sequence). V was pared by 1 base and J by 4 bases, with 12 bases between. The CDR3 contains 15 residues. CDR3 residues: CASSLSPAANQPQHF. CDR3 coding DNA: TGTGCCAGCAGCTTGTCTCCGGCAGCAAATCAGCCCCAGCATTTT.

The chain joins TRBV6-6 to TRBJ1-6; no clear D gene. Deletions cut 0 bases from V and 10 bases from J, with 7 bases between. This CDR3 contains 13 residues. Germline assignment: CDR1 MNHNY and CDR2 SVGAGI (reference sequence). The CDR3 bases are TGTGCCAGCAGTTACTCGAGTACCTCACCCCTCCACTTT. Residues: CASSYSSTSPLHF.

A few counts support this clonotype. The chain uses TRBV15 and TRBJ1-5, with a tentative D call TRBD1 (6 bases). The V end lost 7 bases, the J end lost 7 bases, and 11 bases lay between the germline ends. The CDR3 length is 12 residues. Germline loops: CDR1 LNHNV, CDR2 YYDKDF (reference sequence). CDR3 protein: CATKGGSQPQHF. The CDR3 bases are TGTGCCACCAAGGGGGGTAGCCAGCCCCAGCATTTT.

The table lists this clonotype with a few counts. The rearrangement joins TRBV6-6 to TRBJ2-5; D could derive from TRBD1 or TRBD2 (6 bases each). Trimming pared 2 bases from V and 5 bases from J, leaving 15 bases between. The CDR3 length is 15 residues. Germline V lookup: CDR1 MNHNY, CDR2 SVGAGI (reference sequence). The CDR3 sequence is CASSYPNRGRETQYF. The CDR3 DNA reads as TGTGCCAGCAGTTACCCGAATCGGGGGCGGGAGACCCAGTACTTC.

This clonotype was seen a handful of times. The V and J genes are TRBV6-5 and TRBJ2-3; D perhaps matches TRBD1 (6 bases). The CDR3 extends over 16 amino acids. Germline CDR1 reads MNHEY; CDR2 reads SVGAGI. Trimming took off 0 bases at V and 1 base at J, with 11 bases between the two ends. The CDR3 loop is CASSYSGAGGTDTQYF. CDR3 bases: TGTGCCAGCAGTTACTCGGGGGCGGGTGGCACAGATACGCAGTATTTT.

This clonotype occurred many times. The chain employs TRBV6-5 and TRBJ1-1; 11 bases agree with TRBD1. The length of the CDR3 is 15 residues. V lost 2 bases, J lost 4 bases, and 3 bases stayed unmatched. Germline assignment: CDR1 MNHEY and CDR2 SVGAGI. CDR3 coding DNA: TGTGCCAGCAGTTACCGGACAGGGGGCGGCACTGAAGCTTTCTTT. Residues: CASSYRTGGGTEAFF.

This clonotype occurred many times. The CDR3 nucleotides read TGTGCCAGCAGTTCGGACCGCCCGGGCCTATTGAGGGCCAACGTCCTGACTTTC. Amino acids: CASSSDRPGLLRANVLTF. The V call is TRBV6-5, the J call TRBJ2-6; unclear D gene. V lost 4 bases to trimming and J lost 5 bases, with 21 bases between them. Germline V CDR1 and CDR2: MNHEY, SVGAGI. The CDR3 is made up of 18 amino acids.

This clonotype occurred a few times. The rearrangement links TRBV7-8 to TRBJ1-2; unclear D gene. Germline CDR1 and CDR2: SGHVS and FQNEAQ. Trimming shortened V by 0 bases and J by 4 bases, and 6 bases separated the two germline ends. CDR3 length: 13 residues. This CDR3 reads CASSLAPIYGYTF. CDR3 DNA sequence: TGTGCCAGCAGCTTAGCGCCCATCTATGGCTACACCTTC.

About this clonotype itself: This may stem from a read error, because a much larger clone lies one nucleotide away. The V and J genes are TRBV12-3 or TRBV12-4 and TRBJ2-2, with a tentative D call TRBD2 (5 bases). This CDR3 comprises 13 residues. CDR3 nucleotide sequence: TGTGCCAGCTATATTCAGAACACCGGGGATCTGTTTTTT. Protein: CASYIQNTGDLFF.

This chain connects TRBV5-1 to TRBJ1-1, with D uncertain. CDR1 and CDR2 from the germline V gene are SGHRS and YFSETQ. The V end lost 4 bases, the J end lost 3 bases, and 10 bases lay between the germline ends. This CDR3 region has 13 residues. The CDR3 reads CASSTGPYTEAFF. DNA of the CDR3: TGCGCCAGCAGCACTGGGCCATACACTGAAGCTTTCTTT.